In its sample, the clone carrying this TCR beta chain was seen a few times. This sample is drawn from a study of blood T cell repertoires in COVID-19. The overall study: There were acute and convalescent COVID-19 samples, and they came from the United States, Italy and Spain. T cells, B-cell-depleted T cells, or PBMCs provided the cDNA or gDNA that served as material.

V shed 5 bases and J 5 bases; nucleotides not matched to a gene: 5. Germline loops: CDR1 SGHTA, CDR2 FQGTGA. The CDR3 contains 13 residues. Per the authors' pipeline: Scientists estimated how many nucleated cells there were by amplifying reference gene primers. Clones were sequenced by immunoSEQ multiplex PCR, and TCRdb holds only the in-frame ones, with some missing. Clone size and the V and J calls come from that table; the DNA yielded D and trimming. Of more than 200,000 clones in the sample, approximately 88% were seen once. Sequenced: peripheral blood. This chain joins TRBV7-3 and TRBJ2-5; 7 nucleotides match TRBD2. The receptor's source is a man aged 35-49 years with acute or convalescent COVID-19. CDR3: CASSTTSAETQYF. The CDR3 region has the DNA TGTGCCAGCAGCACAACTAGCGCGGAGACCCAGTACTTC.